What follows are 27 T cell receptor beta chains derived from one specimen sequenced in a study of a mutant IDH1 vaccine in newly diagnosed glioma. Assay: immunoSEQ multiplex PCR; the TCRdb copy retains only in-frame clones and omits some. The profile shows under 35,000 clones, roughly 82% of them singletons. Time point here: baseline, week 1 (first vaccination visit). The treatment was: pre-vaccination baseline after standard-of-care therapy. Sample: PBMCs, taken from a glioma patient treated with radiotherapy, temozolomide or both. The receptors derive from a man between 25 and 39 years old with glioma.

The chain joins TRBV7-9 to TRBJ2-1; 8 bases map to TRBD2. The CDR3 contains 15 residues. V lost 1 base to trimming and J lost 6 bases; unmatched junction nucleotides: 5. Germline-derived CDR1 and CDR2 are SEHNR and FQNEAQ (reference sequence). The CDR3 coding sequence is TGTGCCAGCAGCTTAGGGGGGACTAGGGCCAATGAGCAGTTCTTC. It translates to CASSLGGTRANEQFF.

The chain recombines TRBV7-9 with TRBJ2-2; TRBD1 aligns across 9 bases. V shed 5 bases, J shed 5 bases, and the junction held 9 bases outside the gene matches. This CDR3 is built from 16 residues. Germline-derived CDR1 and CDR2 are SEHNR and FQNEAQ (reference sequence). The CDR3 protein is CASSAHDRGETGELFF. For the CDR3, the DNA is TGTGCCAGCAGCGCGCACGACAGGGGGGAAACCGGGGAGCTGTTTTTT. Complete variable domain (other parts from reference TRBV7-9 and TRBJ2-2): DTGVSQNPRHKITKRGQNVTFRCDPISEHNRLYWYRQTLGQGPEFLTYFQNEAQLEKSRLLSDRFSAERPKGSFSTLEIQRTEQGDSAMYLCASSAHDRGETGELFFGEGSRLTVL.

This sequence joins TRBV30 and TRBJ1-2; 8 nucleotides match TRBD1. The CDR3 runs to 16 residues. The V gene end was trimmed by 1 base and the J gene end by 1 base; junction bases not matched to a gene: 8. The germline V gene has CDR1 GTSNPN and CDR2 SVGIG (reference sequence). CDR3 sequence (DNA): TGTGCCTGGAGTGGAGGCAGGGGGCCAGGTAACTATGGCTACACCTTC. Protein product: CAWSGGRGPGNYGYTF.

This rearrangement joins TRBV28 to TRBJ2-5, with D tentatively TRBD1 or TRBD2 (6 bases each). Germline CDR1 is MDHEN and CDR2 is SYDVKM. The CDR3 consists of 14 residues. With 10 bases removed from V and 5 bases from J, the gap between germline ends came to 20 bases. CDR3 sequence reads: CAISLQGAGETQYF. Here the CDR3 DNA reads TGTGCCATCTCGCTACAGGGTGCGGGGGAGACCCAGTACTTC.

The chain combines TRBV4-1 with TRBJ2-2; 7 bases are a match to TRBD1. CDR1 is MGHRA and CDR2 is YSYEKL in the germline V gene. The CDR3 runs to 18 residues. V shed 2 bases, J shed 2 bases, and the junction held 11 bases outside the gene matches. In DNA form, the CDR3 reads TGCGCCAGCAGCCAAAAACTGACCGGGACAGCAAACACCGGGGAGCTGTTTTTT. This encodes CASSQKLTGTANTGELFF.

The chain recombines TRBV30 with TRBJ1-2; D call uncertain. Trimming removed 2 bases at V and 1 base at J, with 8 bases between. CDR3 length: 13 residues. CDR1 is GTSNPN and CDR2 is SVGIG in the germline V gene (reference sequence). CDR3 coding DNA: TGTGCCTGGAGTTCTGGTCTTAACTATGGCTACACCTTC. Amino acid sequence: CAWSSGLNYGYTF.

The genes are TRBV30 and TRBJ1-4; no reliable D call. V dropped 2 bases and J dropped 4 bases, with 11 bases sitting between them. The CDR3 loop spans 14 amino acids. From germline, CDR1 is GTSNPN and CDR2 SVGIG (reference sequence). CDR3 sequence: CAWSPMDGNEKLFF. The CDR3 region has the DNA TGTGCCTGGAGTCCGATGGACGGTAATGAAAAACTGTTTTTT.

The chain joins TRBV23-1 to TRBJ2-5; 8 bases fit TRBD1. TRBV23-1 belongs to the ORF category, with a function that is uncertain. This CDR3 contains 16 residues. V was clipped by 0 bases and J by 4 bases; unmatched bases: 7. CDR3 sequence reads: CASSQSPTGGGETQYF. The CDR3 coding sequence is TGCGCCAGCAGTCAATCCCCTACAGGGGGAGGAGAGACCCAGTACTTC.

This sequence joins TRBV6-5 and TRBJ2-5; TRBD2 agrees at 13 bases. This CDR3 has 15 amino acids. Germline V lookup: CDR1 MNHEY, CDR2 SVGAGI. V dropped 4 bases and J dropped 3; count of bases not matched to a gene: 2. CDR3 DNA sequence: TGTGCCAGCAGTTCCGGACTAGCGGGAGAAGAGACCCAGTACTTC. Amino acids: CASSSGLAGEETQYF.

In nucleotides, the CDR3 is TGTGCCAGCAGTTCGGGACTAGCGGGACAAGAGACCCAGTACTTC. Protein sequence: CASSSGLAGQETQYF. The chain combines TRBV6-5 with TRBJ2-5; 13 bases match TRBD2. The germline CDR1 and CDR2 sequences are MNHEY and SVGAGI. Trimming took 4 bases from V and 2 from J; bases not matched to a gene: 1. This CDR3 comprises 15 residues.

The count of this clone is one. The chain couples TRBV6-1 to TRBJ1-1, with unresolved D. V lost 0 bases to trimming and J lost 1 base, with 6 bases between them. This CDR3 region has 14 residues. Germline V lookup: CDR1 MNHNS, CDR2 SASEGT. In DNA form, the CDR3 reads TGTGCCAGCAGTGAAGCGCGGGGGAACACTGAAGCTTTCTTT. Translation gives CASSEARGNTEAFF.

The chain carries TRBV25-1 and TRBJ1-4; 10 bases align to TRBD1. Germline CDR1 and CDR2: MGHDK and SYGVNS. The J segment lost 8 bases and the V segment lost 1 base, leaving 4 bases of the junction unmatched. The CDR3 sequence is 15 residues long. The CDR3 loop reads CASSEWTGGGEKLFF. The CDR3 coding sequence is TGTGCCAGCAGTGAATGGACAGGGGGTGGGGAAAAACTGTTTTTT.

The chain has TRBV7-8 and TRBJ2-2; D is ambiguous. Trimming removed 4 bases at V and 5 bases at J, with 14 bases between. The CDR3 loop spans 15 amino acids. Germline V gene data show CDR1 as SGHVS and CDR2 as FQNEAQ. The CDR3 is CASSSRSVMTGELFF. The CDR3, as DNA: TGTGCCAGCAGCTCCAGGTCTGTAATGACCGGGGAGCTGTTTTTT.

This sequence joins TRBV19 and TRBJ1-3; 7 bases match TRBD1. The CDR3 consists of 15 residues. Germline V gives CDR1 LNHDA, CDR2 SQIVND (reference sequence). V was pared by 6 bases and J by 2 bases, with 7 bases of the junction left unmatched. CDR3 nucleotide sequence: TGTGCCAGTAGGTCGACAGGGACAACTGGAAACACCATATATTTT. Translated, it gives CASRSTGTTGNTIYF.

The chain links TRBV19 to TRBJ2-7, with a tentative D call TRBD2 (6 bases). The V gene's germline CDR1 is LNHDA and CDR2 SQIVND (reference sequence). The CDR3 is made up of 18 amino acids. Deletions cut 1 base from V and 3 bases from J, with 22 bases between. The CDR3 DNA is TGTGCCAGTAGTATAGCCCAAAACCTCGGGAGCTCCGGCTACGAGCAGTACTTC. Residues: CASSIAQNLGSSGYEQYF.

V is TRBV29-1 and J is TRBJ1-2; D remains ambiguous. There are 14 residues in the CDR3. In germline, CDR1 is SQVTM, CDR2 ANQGSEA. Trimming removed 5 bases at V and 0 bases at J, with 13 bases between. This CDR3 reads CSVWIGEANYGYTF. Written as DNA, the CDR3 is TGCAGCGTTTGGATAGGTGAAGCTAACTATGGCTACACCTTC.

The V and J genes are TRBV30 and TRBJ1-2; no clear D. Deletions cut 2 bases from V and 5 bases from J, with 9 bases between. Germline CDR1 GTSNPN, CDR2 SVGIG (reference sequence). This CDR3 is built from 12 residues. CDR3 nucleotide sequence: TGTGCCTGGAGTAAAACGTTTTATGGCTACACCTTC. As protein: CAWSKTFYGYTF.

This rearrangement joins TRBV10-3 to TRBJ1-3; D may be TRBD1 (6 bases). V was clipped by 0 bases and J by 2 bases, with 11 bases between them. CDR1 and CDR2 (germline): ENHRY, SYGVKD. The CDR3 spans 16 residues. CDR3 sequence (DNA): TGTGCCATCAGTGAGTCGACAGGACTCCCTGGAAACACCATATATTTT. Translated, it gives CAISESTGLPGNTIYF.

This clone was recorded a few times. This chain links TRBV19 with TRBJ1-1; no clear D. This CDR3 has 14 residues. Trimming removed 7 bases from V and 5 bases from J, with 17 bases in between. From germline, CDR1 is LNHDA and CDR2 SQIVND (reference sequence). The CDR3 loop reads CASKEREERTEAFF. The CDR3 DNA reads as TGTGCCAGTAAGGAGAGGGAGGAACGAACTGAAGCTTTCTTT.

This clone was detected only a few times. This chain uses TRBV4-1 with TRBJ1-1, with no clear D. Germline lookup yields CDR1 MGHRA and CDR2 YSYEKL. The CDR3 totals 14 residues. Trimming took off 3 bases at V and 2 bases at J, with 10 bases between the two ends. The CDR3: CASSQARTNTEAFF. Written as DNA, the CDR3 is TGCGCCAGCAGCCAGGCACGCACAAACACTGAAGCTTTCTTT.

This clone was seen only once. V is TRBV10-2 and J is TRBJ2-1; 9 nucleotides align to TRBD1. CDR3 length equals 16 residues. With V trimmed by 2 bases and J by 6 bases, 8 bases remained unmatched. The germline V gene has CDR1 WSHSY and CDR2 SAAADI. CDR3 nucleotides: TGCGCCAGCAGTGAGGCCGACAGGGGGATGGGCAATGAGCAGTTCTTC. Translating it yields CASSEADRGMGNEQFF.

V is TRBV28 and J is TRBJ2-2; no reliable D call. CDR3 length equals 16 residues. Germline CDR1 MDHEN, CDR2 SYDVKM. The V and J ends lost 2 bases and 4 bases respectively, with 14 bases between them. CDR3: CASSLIPPIITGELFF. The CDR3 nucleotides read TGTGCCAGCAGTTTAATCCCTCCCATAATCACCGGGGAGCTGTTTTTT.

V gene TRBV7-8 combines with J gene TRBJ2-7; 10 bases align to TRBD2. The germline V gene has CDR1 SGHVS and CDR2 FQNEAQ. Trimming removed 0 bases from V and 2 bases from J; junction bases left unmatched: 10. The CDR3 covers 18 residues. Written as DNA, the CDR3 is TGTGCCAGCAGCTTAGCGACACTAACTAGCGGGGAGGCCTACGAGCAGTACTTC. Protein product: CASSLATLTSGEAYEQYF.

The chain employs TRBV25-1 and TRBJ2-5, with a possible D match to TRBD1 (5 bases). This CDR3 contains 13 residues. V lost 6 bases to trimming and J lost 0 bases, with 8 bases between them. CDR1 and CDR2 (germline): MGHDK, SYGVNS. CDR3 bases: TGTGCCAGCAGGAGACAGAACCAAGAGACCCAGTACTTC. Translating it yields CASRRQNQETQYF.

This chain joins TRBV11-2 and TRBJ2-1; perhaps TRBD1 as D (5 bases). V was trimmed by 3 bases and J by 13 bases, leaving 16 bases between them. The germline V gene encodes CDR1 SGHAT and CDR2 FQNNGV. The CDR3 is 13 residues long. The CDR3 protein is CASSFAIEDNQFF. The CDR3 DNA follows: TGTGCCAGCAGCTTCGCTATCGAGGACAACCAGTTCTTC.

The chain employs TRBV9 and TRBJ1-2, with D unresolved. This CDR3 is 12 amino acids long. CDR1 is SGDLS and CDR2 is YYNGEE in the germline V gene. V was trimmed by 0 bases and J by 1 base, leaving 1 base between them. The CDR3 nucleotides are TGTGCCAGCAGCGTAGATAACTATGGCTACACCTTC. Protein product: CASSVDNYGYTF.

The gene calls are TRBV9 and TRBJ2-7; maybe TRBD1 (6 bases). V was shortened by 0 bases and J by 4 bases, with 11 bases between the two germline ends. The CDR3 totals 14 residues. From germline, CDR1 is SGDLS and CDR2 YYNGEE. The CDR3 coding sequence is TGTGCCAGCAGCGTAGCGGGGACAACTTACGAGCAGTACTTC. Amino acid sequence: CASSVAGTTYEQYF.